These 19 T cell receptor beta chains share one sample of origin, sequenced in a study of control samples from healthy donors and cancer patients. The method was immunoSEQ multiplex PCR; TCRdb's version includes in-frame clones alone and lacks a portion of them. The sample holds 120,000 to 150,000 clones, just under 95% seen once. Specimen: blood. These receptors were taken from a man aged 30 to 45 in good health.

The V gene is TRBV19, the J gene TRBJ2-5, with TRBD1 as a possible D gene (5 bases). The ends were cut back, 3 bases at V and 2 bases at J, with 7 bases in the middle. The germline CDR1 and CDR2 sequences are LNHDA and SQIVND (reference sequence). The CDR3 covers 13 residues. CDR3 loop: CASSIDRQETQYF. In nucleotides, the CDR3 is TGTGCCAGTAGTATCGACAGACAAGAGACCCAGTACTTC.

The CDR3 is CASSSLLGTGRAEAFF. In nucleotides, the CDR3 is TGTGCCAGCAGTTCCCTTTTGGGGACAGGGCGGGCTGAAGCTTTCTTT. This chain joins TRBV27 and TRBJ1-1; 9 bases line up with TRBD1. This CDR3 contains 16 residues. V trimming: 4 bases; J trimming: 6 bases; junction bases outside the gene matches: 12. The germline V gene encodes CDR1 MNHEY and CDR2 SMNVEV (reference sequence).

The V gene is TRBV24-1, the J gene TRBJ2-7; 8 nucleotides line up with TRBD1. This CDR3 comprises 13 residues. Germline V CDR1 and CDR2: KGHDR, SFDVKD. Trimming took 7 bases from V and 1 from J; bases not matched to a gene: 2. In nucleotides, the CDR3 is TGTGCCACCAGGCAGGGGGCATCCTACGAGCAGTACTTC. The encoded protein is CATRQGASYEQYF.

This rearrangement joins TRBV7-6 to TRBJ2-1; TRBD1 matches 9 bases. Germline CDR1 reads SGHVS; CDR2 reads FNYEAQ. This CDR3 is 21 amino acids long. With V trimmed by 5 bases and J by 2 bases, 22 bases remained unmatched. The CDR3 loop is CASSPIQGAKGLSGTYNEQFF. Here the CDR3 DNA reads TGTGCCAGCAGCCCAATACAGGGGGCGAAGGGACTGAGCGGGACCTACAATGAGCAGTTCTTC.

Concerning this clone: At one boundary the junction diverges from the germline segment, which might be a read error. The chain carries TRBV19 and TRBJ2-1, with 8 bases fitting TRBD2. The CDR3 runs to 15 residues. Germline loops: CDR1 LNHDA, CDR2 SQIVND (reference sequence). The CDR3 protein is CASSSGDYLYNEQFF. CDR3 nucleotides: TGTGCCAGCAGTAGCGGGGACTACCTCTACAATGAGCAGTTCTTC. Full variable domain (remainder filled in from reference TRBV19 and TRBJ2-1): DGGITQSPKYLFRKEGQNVTLSCEQNLNHDAMYWYRQDPGQGLRLIYYSQIVNDFQKGDIAEGYSVSREKKESFPLTVTSAQKNPTAFYLCASSSGDYLYNEQFFGPGTRLTVL.

The rearrangement links TRBV6-5 to TRBJ1-2; D not certain. V was shortened by 6 bases and J by 13 bases, with 18 bases between the two germline ends. Germline values: CDR1 MNHEY, CDR2 SVGAGI. CDR3 length equals 12 residues. CDR3 sequence: CASSILRARCTF. DNA of the CDR3: TGTGCCAGCAGCATCCTAAGGGCGCGGTGCACCTTC.

The chain links TRBV9 to TRBJ2-1; 7 bases align to TRBD2. CDR3 length equals 15 residues. In germline, CDR1 is SGDLS, CDR2 YYNGEE. V lost 0 bases and J lost 6; bases outside the gene matches: 6. CDR3 sequence reads: CASSVVAGALNEQFF. Written as DNA, the CDR3 is TGTGCCAGCAGCGTAGTGGCGGGAGCACTCAATGAGCAGTTCTTC.

The CDR3 nucleotides read TGCGCCAGCAGCCCCGGACAGGGGGACTACGAGCAGTACTTC. This sequence encodes CASSPGQGDYEQYF. The V gene is TRBV4-3, the J gene TRBJ2-7; TRBD1 matches at 10 bases. There are 14 residues in the CDR3. V shed 4 bases, J shed 3 bases, and the junction held 3 bases outside the gene matches. Per germline, CDR1 LGHNA and CDR2 YSLEER.

This clone was observed once. V is TRBV2 and J is TRBJ2-7, with a tentative D call TRBD1 (6 bases). V lost 10 bases, J lost 5 bases, and 12 bases lay in between. CDR1 and CDR2 from the germline V gene are SNHLY and FYNNEI. This CDR3 has 11 amino acids. CDR3 amino acids: CAKGRGDEQYF. The CDR3 coding sequence is TGTGCCAAGGGCAGGGGCGACGAGCAGTACTTC.

This clone was found a few times. This chain joins TRBV7-9 and TRBJ2-2; 10 bases fit TRBD1. Germline V gene data show CDR1 as SEHNR and CDR2 as FQNEAQ (reference sequence). The junction had 8 bases not matched to a gene; V was cut back by 3 bases and J by 1 base. This CDR3 has 18 residues. The CDR3 loop is CASSLRTGGVVNTGELFF. The CDR3 DNA reads TGTGCCAGCAGCTTGCGGACAGGGGGGGTGGTGAACACCGGGGAGCTGTTTTTT. The full variable domain, completed using reference TRBV7-9 and TRBJ2-2, is DTGVSQNPRHKITKRGQNVTFRCDPISEHNRLYWYRQTLGQGPEFLTYFQNEAQLEKSRLLSDRFSAERPKGSFSTLEIQRTEQGDSAMYLCASSLRTGGVVNTGELFFGEGSRLTVL.

The chain is built from TRBV11-2 and TRBJ2-7, with D perhaps TRBD2 (6 bases). CDR3 size: 17 residues. Germline V gene data show CDR1 as SGHAT and CDR2 as FQNNGV. V lost 4 bases, J lost 2 bases, and 21 bases lay in between. The CDR3 region has the DNA TGTGCCAGCAGCTCTACTTTTTTTCGGGACTCGACCTACGAGCAGTACTTC. Its protein is CASSSTFFRDSTYEQYF.

The rearrangement joins TRBV19 to TRBJ2-7, with 9 bases lining up with TRBD1. Trimming removed 6 bases from V and 1 base from J; junction bases left unmatched: 7. This CDR3 region has 15 residues. CDR1 is LNHDA, CDR2 SQIVND, per germline (reference sequence). In DNA, the CDR3 is TGTGCCAGTAGCGGGACAGGGTTGGCATCCTACGAGCAGTACTTC. Protein sequence: CASSGTGLASYEQYF.

The chain combines TRBV19 with TRBJ1-5, with 8 bases aligning to TRBD1. The germline CDR1 and CDR2 sequences are LNHDA and SQIVND (reference sequence). The CDR3 totals 15 residues. J gave up 6 bases and V 4 bases, and 8 bases lay outside the gene matches. In nucleotides, the CDR3 is TGTGCCAGTAGTAGCCTCGGGACAGGTTCTCAGCCCCAGCATTTT. Its translation is CASSSLGTGSQPQHF.

J is TRBJ1-5 and V is TRBV4-1; 9 bases line up with TRBD1. With V trimmed by 4 bases and J by 7 bases, 5 bases remained unmatched. Germline CDR1 reads MGHRA; CDR2 reads YSYEKL. The CDR3 spans 14 residues. The CDR3: CASSLQGAQQPQHF. The DNA for the CDR3 is TGCGCCAGCAGCCTACAGGGGGCTCAGCAGCCCCAGCATTTT.

The chain employs TRBV4-1 and TRBJ1-6; TRBD1 matches 7 bases. The CDR3 runs to 17 residues. V was pared by 0 bases and J by 5 bases, with 7 bases of the junction left unmatched. Germline assignment: CDR1 MGHRA and CDR2 YSYEKL. In DNA form, the CDR3 reads TGCGCCAGCAGCCAAGATCGACAGGGAGCAAATAATTCACCCCTCCACTTT. Translation: CASSQDRQGANNSPLHF.

DNA of the CDR3: TGTGCCAGCAGCTTATTCTACTCTGGAAACACCATATATTTT. Encoded protein: CASSLFYSGNTIYF. The chain links TRBV11-2 to TRBJ1-3, with unresolved D. The CDR3 is made up of 14 amino acids. Trimming took off 2 bases at V and 0 bases at J, with 5 bases between the two ends. Per germline, CDR1 SGHAT and CDR2 FQNNGV. Supplemented by reference TRBV11-2 and TRBJ1-3, the full variable domain reads EAGVAQSPRYKIIEKRQSVAFWCNPISGHATLYWYQQILGQGPKLLIQFQNNGVVDDSQLPKDRFSAERLKGVDSTLKIQPAKLEDSAVYLCASSLFYSGNTIYFGEGSWLTVV.

This clone was observed once. The V gene is TRBV28, the J gene TRBJ1-1; no clear D gene. With 7 bases removed from V and 3 bases from J, the gap between germline ends came to 15 bases. The CDR3 length is 14 residues. Germline V lookup: CDR1 MDHEN, CDR2 SYDVKM. Written as DNA, the CDR3 is TGTGCCAGCACCATTTTTCTAGGACACACTGAAGCTTTCTTT. Protein: CASTIFLGHTEAFF.

The chain couples TRBV27 to TRBJ2-3; TRBD2 aligns across 9 bases. The CDR3 has 16 amino acids. V was pared by 4 bases and J by 4 bases, with 9 bases of the junction left unmatched. Germline CDR1 and CDR2: MNHEY and SMNVEV (reference sequence). The CDR3: CASSSPGTSIADTQYF. CDR3 DNA sequence: TGTGCCAGCAGTTCTCCCGGGACTAGCATCGCAGATACGCAGTATTTT.

This chain joins TRBV27 and TRBJ2-1; 9 nucleotides align to TRBD2. This CDR3 is built from 14 residues. Trimming cost V 8 bases and J 2 bases; bases outside gene matches: 4. Looked up from germline, CDR1 is MNHEY and CDR2 is SMNVEV (reference sequence). CDR3 in amino acids: CASESGRPYNEQFF. The DNA of the CDR3 is TGTGCCAGCGAGAGCGGGAGGCCCTACAATGAGCAGTTCTTC.